This is a list of T cell receptor beta chains from one sample in a study of radiation and T cells in renal cell carcinoma. Sequencing used immunoSEQ multiplex PCR; TCRdb keeps in-frame clones, though not all of them. The sample contains around 140,000 clones, 88% of which appear only once. Sequencing was performed on blood, taken from a patient whose treatment included radiotherapy and nephrectomy. These receptors all stem from a woman aged 65 to 85 with renal cell carcinoma. CDR3s include the opening cysteine and the closing phenylalanine or tryptophan. The D gene is left open where the match is weak. Not all rows give a size; the values are once, few, many and, for expanded clones, a class.

abundance	v_gene	j_gene	d_gene	CDR3aa	CDR3nt
-	TRBV19	TRBJ1-1	-	CASSIDRRNTEAFF	TGTGCCAGTAGTATAGACAGAAGAAACACTGAAGCTTTCTTT
-	TRBV6-1	TRBJ2-7	-	CASSDPGARGYF	TGTGCCAGCAGTGACCCGGGGGCCCGTGGGTACTTC
-	TRBV28	TRBJ1-2	TRBD1	CASSLPDRDYGYTF	TGTGCCAGCAGTTTGCCCGACAGGGATTATGGCTACACCTTC
-	TRBV28	TRBJ1-2	-	CASSFNLYYGYTF	TGTGCCAGCAGTTTCAACCTATACTATGGCTACACCTTC
-	TRBV29-1	TRBJ2-6	TRBD2	CSVLAGSTGANVLTF	TGCAGCGTACTAGCGGGGAGCACTGGGGCCAACGTCCTGACTTTC
-	TRBV6-6	TRBJ2-7	TRBD1	CASSGQAYEQYF	TGTGCCAGCAGCGGACAGGCCTACGAGCAGTACTTC
-	TRBV5-4	TRBJ2-2	TRBD1	CASSLGGTGVHRELFF	TGTGCCAGCAGCTTGGGTGGGACAGGTGTTCACCGGGAGCTGTTTTTT
-	TRBV6-6	TRBJ2-5	-	CASKVQDKETQYF	TGTGCCAGCAAGGTGCAGGACAAAGAGACCCAGTACTTC
-	TRBV6-1	TRBJ1-2	TRBD1	CASSDIQGASGYTF	TGTGCCAGCAGTGACATACAGGGGGCGTCAGGCTACACCTTC
-	TRBV6-5	TRBJ1-3	TRBD1	CASSPYRGGNTIYF	TGTGCCAGCAGCCCGTACAGGGGGGGAAACACCATATATTTT
-	TRBV2	TRBJ2-7	TRBD1	CASSRDRVGEQYF	TGTGCCAGCAGTAGGGACAGGGTGGGCGAGCAGTACTTC
-	TRBV19	TRBJ1-5	-	CASSSGSNQPQHF	TGTGCCAGTAGTTCAGGGAGCAATCAGCCCCAGCATTTT
few	TRBV25-1	TRBJ1-1	-	CASNQNTEAFF	TGTGCCAGCAACCAGAACACTGAAGCTTTCTTT
-	TRBV5-4	TRBJ1-2	-	CASSFPTSYGYTF	TGTGCCAGCAGCTTCCCGACAAGCTATGGCTACACCTTC
-	TRBV2	TRBJ1-3	-	CASSESWGIGNTIYF	TGTGCCAGCAGTGAGTCCTGGGGGATCGGAAACACCATATATTTT
-	TRBV29-1	TRBJ1-2	-	CSVSGTAYYGYTF	TGCAGCGTTTCCGGGACTGCCTACTATGGCTACACCTTC
once	TRBV7-2	TRBJ1-2	-	CASSPPPNYGYTF	TGTGCCAGCAGCCCACCGCCTAACTATGGCTACACCTTC
-	TRBV25-1	TRBJ2-2	-	CASEKHHGPNTGELFF	TGTGCCAGCGAAAAACACCACGGGCCAAACACCGGGGAGCTGTTTTTT
-	TRBV7-6	TRBJ1-6	TRBD1	CASSFRGQNSPLHF	TGTGCCAGCAGCTTCAGGGGGCAAAATTCACCCCTCCACTTT
-	TRBV5-1	TRBJ2-7	-	CASSSGRGYEQYF	TGCGCCAGCAGCTCGGGCCGGGGCTACGAGCAGTACTTC
-	TRBV7-2	TRBJ1-2	TRBD1	CASNRGGQGNGYTF	TGTGCCAGCAACCGAGGGGGACAGGGGAATGGCTACACCTTC
-	TRBV19	TRBJ2-1	-	CASTPRVGFTPNEQFF	TGTGCCAGTACCCCCCGCGTGGGGTTCACCCCCAATGAGCAGTTCTTC
once	TRBV5-1	TRBJ2-5	TRBD2	CASSSLAGKETQYF	TGCGCCAGCAGCTCCCTAGCGGGGAAAGAGACCCAGTACTTC
-	TRBV2	TRBJ1-1	TRBD1	CASTGTGVNTEAFF	TGTGCCAGCACTGGGACAGGGGTGAACACTGAAGCTTTCTTT
-	TRBV7-9	TRBJ1-4	-	CASSLRPEGEKLFF	TGTGCCAGCAGCTTAAGACCGGAGGGTGAAAAACTGTTTTTT
-	TRBV6-4	TRBJ2-2	-	CASSDSGATGELFF	TGTGCCAGCAGTGACTCAGGTGCCACCGGGGAGCTGTTTTTT
-	TRBV7-8	TRBJ2-7	-	CASSLGGVAEQYF	TGTGCCAGCAGCTTAGGTGGGGTGGCCGAGCAGTACTTC
-	TRBV4-1	TRBJ1-4	-	CASSLLGAGLEEKLFF	TGCGCCAGCAGCCTTCTGGGGGCAGGGCTGGAAGAAAAACTGTTTTTT
-	TRBV7-6	TRBJ2-3	-	CASSLSWGMGTDTQYF	TGTGCCAGCAGCTTAAGTTGGGGGATGGGCACAGATACGCAGTATTTT
-	TRBV2	TRBJ2-2	-	CASSTSRSTGELFF	TGTGCCAGCAGTACCTCTAGGAGCACCGGGGAGCTGTTTTTT
-	TRBV2	TRBJ2-1	-	CASSEDVRGVEQFF	TGTGCCAGCAGTGAAGACGTCAGGGGAGTTGAGCAGTTCTTC
once	TRBV5-1	TRBJ2-2	-	CASSLARGRRHGELFF	TGCGCCAGCAGCTTGGCTCGGGGGAGGAGGCACGGGGAGCTGTTTTTT
-	TRBV10-3	TRBJ1-3	-	CAISVGESGRNTIYF	TGTGCCATCAGTGTTGGAGAGTCGGGCCGAAACACCATATATTTT
-	TRBV11-3	TRBJ1-2	-	CASSLDGPGNGYTF	TGTGCCAGCAGCTTAGATGGGCCTGGTAATGGCTACACCTTC
-	TRBV7-6	TRBJ2-7	-	CASSSPGLPYEQYF	TGTGCCAGCAGCTCTCCGGGACTGCCCTACGAGCAGTACTTC
-	TRBV6-1	TRBJ2-7	-	CASSEASLSLYEQYF	TGTGCCAGCAGTGAAGCGTCACTGTCACTCTACGAGCAGTACTTC
-	TRBV29-1	TRBJ1-2	-	CSAAPLIFYGYTF	TGCAGCGCCGCGCCCCTAATATTCTATGGCTACACCTTC
-	TRBV13	TRBJ2-3	-	CASSAPNSMTSYADTQYF	TGTGCCAGCAGCGCCCCAAACTCTATGACTAGTTACGCAGATACGCAGTATTTT
-	TRBV30	TRBJ1-4	-	CAWSLKGVEKLFF	TGTGCCTGGAGTTTAAAAGGAGTAGAAAAACTGTTTTTT
-	TRBV11-3	TRBJ2-5	TRBD2	CASSLVQTSGQETQYF	TGTGCCAGCAGCTTAGTCCAGACTAGCGGGCAAGAGACCCAGTACTTC
-	TRBV7-2	TRBJ2-5	TRBD1	CASSLGTGVETQYF	TGTGCCAGCAGCTTAGGGACAGGGGTTGAGACCCAGTACTTC
-	TRBV15	TRBJ2-7	-	CATSSTYEQYF	TGTGCCACCAGCAGCACCTACGAGCAGTACTTC
once	TRBV7-2	TRBJ1-6	TRBD1	CASSPPGQLNSPLHF	TGTGCCAGCAGCCCACCGGGACAGCTAAATTCACCCCTCCACTTT
-	TRBV5-4	TRBJ1-3	TRBD1	CASSPAGTGSGNTIYF	TGTGCCAGCAGCCCGGCCGGGACAGGGTCTGGAAACACCATATATTTT